These 31 T cell receptor beta chains were all obtained from the same sample, sequenced in a study of T cell responses to AZD1222 COVID-19 vaccine. Clones were sequenced by immunoSEQ multiplex PCR, and TCRdb holds only the in-frame ones, with some missing. The sample records about 120,000 clones, 80% to 90% being singletons. The starting material was peripheral blood, obtained on day 0 of AZD1222 vaccination. These receptors were collected from an adult in good health.

The count of this clone is one. The chain is built from TRBV21-1 and TRBJ2-7; TRBD1, as called in the table, went unchecked against the DNA. TRBV21-1 is given as a pseudogene. The CDR3 has 17 residues. CDR3 loop: CASSNRAGDSKTYEQYF. In DNA, the CDR3 is TGTGCCAGCAGCAATCGAGCAGGGGACAGTAAAACCTACGAGCAGTACTTC.

This clone was observed once. The V gene is TRBV19, the J gene TRBJ2-7; D not resolved. The CDR3 is 14 amino acids. V lost 1 base and J 3 bases, leaving 10 bases between the germline ends. Germline CDR1 LNHDA, CDR2 SQIVND (reference sequence). The CDR3 DNA reads as TGTGCCAGTAGTATAGTGCATTCCGGCTACGAGCAGTACTTC. Translation gives CASSIVHSGYEQYF.

This chain connects TRBV5-1 to TRBJ1-6, with a tentative D call TRBD1 (5 bases). The CDR3 is 15 amino acids. The V gene lost 4 bases and the J gene lost 11 bases, with 19 bases spanning the gap. The V gene's germline CDR1 is SGHRS and CDR2 YFSETQ. CDR3 in DNA: TGCGCCAGCAGCCCCGTATCCGGCAGGGAGGCACCCCTCCACTTT. This sequence encodes CASSPVSGREAPLHF.

V and J are TRBV18 and TRBJ1-5; 10 bases fit TRBD1. Trimming cost V 3 bases and J 1 base; bases outside gene matches: 6. This CDR3 comprises 17 residues. Looked up from germline, CDR1 is KGHSH and CDR2 is LQKENI. The CDR3 here is CASSPGQGRGSNQPQHF. The CDR3 DNA sequence: TGTGCCAGCTCACCGGGACAGGGGCGAGGAAGCAATCAGCCCCAGCATTTT.

The rearrangement joins TRBV6-2 or TRBV6-3 to TRBJ1-1; the match to TRBD1 covers 10 bases. The CDR3 totals 17 residues. The junction had 9 bases not matched to a gene; V was cut back by 4 bases and J by 1 base. CDR1 is MNHEY and CDR2 is SVGEGT in the germline V gene. The DNA of the CDR3 is TGTGCCAGCAGTTTCGTCGGGACAGGGGCGACGAACACTGAAGCTTTCTTT. Translated: CASSFVGTGATNTEAFF.

The gene calls are TRBV2 and TRBJ1-1, with 7 bases that match TRBD1. With 5 bases clipped from V and 3 bases from J, the junction kept 6 bases outside the gene matches. The CDR3 spans 14 residues. CDR1 is SNHLY and CDR2 is FYNNEI in the germline V gene. CDR3 sequence reads: CASSRGQEYTEAFF. CDR3 nucleotide sequence: TGTGCCAGCAGTAGGGGGCAGGAGTACACTGAAGCTTTCTTT.

The chain joins TRBV6-5 to TRBJ1-2; tentative D call: TRBD1 (5 bases). Germline V gene lookup returns CDR1 MNHEY and CDR2 SVGAGI. V shed 10 bases and J shed 3 bases, with 21 bases lying between them. The CDR3 covers 15 residues. The DNA for the CDR3 is TGTGCCATCACCCCGGGATGGGGGATCGACTATGGCTACACCTTC. This gives the protein CAITPGWGIDYGYTF.

The rearrangement links TRBV27 to TRBJ2-1; possible D gene TRBD1, 5 bases. The CDR3 extends over 14 amino acids. Looked up from germline, CDR1 is MNHEY and CDR2 is SMNVEV (reference sequence). V was clipped by 2 bases and J by 5 bases, with 10 bases between them. The CDR3 sequence is CASSLQQVNNEQFF. In DNA form, the CDR3 reads TGTGCCAGCAGTTTACAACAGGTTAACAATGAGCAGTTCTTC.

The chain uses TRBV5-1 and TRBJ1-6, with a weak D call TRBD1 (5 bases). CDR1 and CDR2 (germline): SGHRS, YFSETQ. The CDR3 is 20 amino acids. Trimming took 4 bases from V and 2 from J, leaving 25 bases between them. The DNA of the CDR3 is TGCGCCAGCAGCGCGGGGCGATGGGACGATATCACCACCTATAATTCACCCCTCCACTTT. Amino acids: CASSAGRWDDITTYNSPLHF.

This sequence joins TRBV3-1 (or the pseudogene TRBV3-2) and TRBJ1-2; D perhaps matches TRBD1 (5 bases). The CDR3 is made up of 16 amino acids. V shed 0 bases and J shed 4 bases, with 15 bases lying between them. Germline lookup yields CDR1 LGHDT and CDR2 YNNKEL (reference sequence). The CDR3 here is CASSQDLSGKAYGYTF. DNA of the CDR3: TGTGCCAGCAGCCAAGATTTGTCAGGGAAGGCCTATGGCTACACCTTC.

The genes are TRBV11-2 and TRBJ2-2; D not resolved. Germline V CDR1 and CDR2: SGHAT, FQNNGV. V lost 4 bases and J 0 bases, leaving 6 bases between the germline ends. The CDR3 extends over 14 amino acids. In nucleotides, the CDR3 is TGTGCCAGCAGCTCTACAGCGAACACCGGGGAGCTGTTTTTT. Amino acid sequence: CASSSTANTGELFF.

J is TRBJ1-5 and V is TRBV10-3; tentatively, D is TRBD1 (5 bases). V was trimmed by 1 base and J by 7 bases, leaving 11 bases between them. The CDR3 has 14 amino acids. Germline CDR1 reads ENHRY; CDR2 reads SYGVKD. CDR3 sequence: CAISELGRGQPQHF. CDR3 bases: TGTGCCATCAGTGAGTTAGGAAGGGGCCAGCCCCAGCATTTT.

This clone was observed a handful of times. The V and J genes are TRBV30 and TRBJ1-6; 7 bases match TRBD1. The germline gives CDR1 GTSNPN, CDR2 SVGIG (reference sequence). This CDR3 spans 15 amino acids. The trim removed 5 bases at V and 5 bases at J, leaving 9 bases unmatched. DNA for the CDR3: TGTGCCTGGGGTCAAACAGGGGTGGATAATTCACCCCTCCACTTT. Its translation: CAWGQTGVDNSPLHF.

The chain is built from TRBV19 and TRBJ2-7, with D perhaps TRBD2 (7 bases). The V gene's germline CDR1 is LNHDA and CDR2 SQIVND (reference sequence). The length of the CDR3 is 17 residues. Trimming removed 3 bases from V and 6 bases from J, with 24 bases in between. This chain's CDR3 is CASSIPSARGPRSEQYF. The CDR3 coding sequence is TGTGCCAGTAGTATCCCCTCCGCGCGGGGGCCGAGGAGCGAGCAGTACTTC.

The rearrangement joins TRBV10-3 to TRBJ1-5; the D is unclear. Germline V gene sequence: CDR1 ENHRY, CDR2 SYGVKD. This CDR3 contains 15 residues. The V end was cut by 3 bases, the J end by 7 bases, with 16 bases between. The CDR3 region has the DNA TGTGCCATCAGTGAAAGACCCGGGAATAAACAGCCCCAGCATTTT. As protein: CAISERPGNKQPQHF.

The V call is TRBV27, the J call TRBJ1-1, with D unresolved. CDR1 is MNHEY, CDR2 SMNVEV, per germline (reference sequence). With 6 bases removed from V and 11 bases from J, the gap between germline ends came to 13 bases. The CDR3 has 11 amino acids. The CDR3 sequence is CASRGAVKAFF. The DNA for the CDR3 is TGTGCCAGCAGGGGTGCTGTGAAGGCTTTCTTT.

The chain combines TRBV5-4 with TRBJ1-1, with D hard to call. Germline V gives CDR1 SGHNT, CDR2 YYREEE (reference sequence). Trimming took 4 bases from V and 0 from J, leaving 13 bases between them. This CDR3 contains 15 residues. CDR3 residues: CASSDPRHLNTEAFF. The CDR3, as DNA: TGTGCCAGCAGCGACCCGAGGCACCTGAACACTGAAGCTTTCTTT.

In this sample, this clone turned up once. The rearrangement links TRBV3-1 (or the pseudogene TRBV3-2) to TRBJ2-2, with no clear D. Trimming stripped 1 base from V and 5 bases from J, with 8 bases between. The CDR3 has 14 residues. In germline, CDR1 is LGHDT, CDR2 YNNKEL (reference sequence). The CDR3 DNA reads as TGTGCCAGCAGCCAAGTGTATGGAACCGGGGAGCTGTTTTTT. It yields the protein CASSQVYGTGELFF.

The chain joins TRBV9 to TRBJ1-2; 9 bases are shared with TRBD1. Germline V gene data show CDR1 as SGDLS and CDR2 as YYNGEE. V shed 3 bases and J 2 bases; nucleotides not matched to a gene: 5. The CDR3 totals 15 residues. The CDR3 protein is CASSARQGGNYGYTF. DNA for the CDR3: TGTGCCAGCAGCGCCAGACAGGGGGGGAACTATGGCTACACCTTC.

This clone was detected only a few times. The chain carries TRBV7-9 and TRBJ2-2; 8 bases agree with TRBD2. Germline V gene sequence: CDR1 SEHNR, CDR2 FQNEAQ (reference sequence). The V and J ends lost 6 bases and 7 bases, in that order; junction bases with no gene match: 7. The CDR3 has 14 amino acids. This CDR3 is CASRDEREFGELFF. DNA for the CDR3: TGTGCCAGCAGGGATGAGCGGGAGTTCGGGGAGCTGTTTTTT.

The chain is built from TRBV4-3 and TRBJ2-1, with a weak D call TRBD1 (7 bases). V lost 4 bases and J lost 9, with 19 bases in between. There are 15 residues in the CDR3. CDR1 and CDR2 from the germline V gene are LGHNA and YSLEER. The CDR3 DNA is TGCGCCAGCAGCCCGGGGGCAGGGGGGAATCGTGAGCAGTTCTTC. Amino acid sequence: CASSPGAGGNREQFF.

This rearrangement joins TRBV24-1 to TRBJ2-5; 7 bases agree with TRBD2. The junction had 6 bases not matched to a gene; V was cut back by 4 bases and J by 5 bases. Germline V gives CDR1 KGHDR, CDR2 SFDVKD. The CDR3 totals 14 residues. The CDR3 DNA is TGTGCCACCAGTGACCGGACTAGTCTGGAGACCCAGTACTTC. Its translation: CATSDRTSLETQYF.

The chain is built from TRBV28 and TRBJ2-7; D not certain. This CDR3 is built from 10 residues. Trimming pared 6 bases from V and 4 bases from J, leaving 4 bases between. CDR1 and CDR2 (germline): MDHEN, SYDVKM. CDR3 DNA: TGTGCCAGCAGGAGTTACGAGCAGTACTTC. It specifies CASRSYEQYF.

Here the CDR3 DNA reads TGCGCCAGCAGCCAAGGTAGGGGAACCTACGAGCAGTACTTC. Its translation is CASSQGRGTYEQYF. The chain combines TRBV4-1 with TRBJ2-7; tentatively, D is TRBD1 (5 bases). The CDR3 runs to 14 residues. The V gene lost 1 base and the J gene lost 2 bases, with 9 bases spanning the gap. CDR1 MGHRA and CDR2 YSYEKL come from the germline V gene.

The chain uses TRBV5-1 and TRBJ2-3, with 7 nucleotides matching TRBD1. From germline, CDR1 is SGHRS and CDR2 YFSETQ. With 6 bases clipped from V and 2 bases from J, the junction kept 6 bases outside the gene matches. CDR3 length: 14 residues. The CDR3 DNA reads TGCGCCAGCAAACAGGGGTCTTTCACAGATACGCAGTATTTT. Its protein is CASKQGSFTDTQYF.

The J gene is TRBJ2-7, the V gene TRBV5-1, with D possibly being TRBD1 (6 bases). Deletions cut 3 bases from V and 1 base from J, with 11 bases between. The CDR3 extends over 14 amino acids. CDR1 and CDR2 from the germline V gene are SGHRS and YFSETQ. CDR3 in amino acids: CASSSRTESYEQYF. DNA for the CDR3: TGCGCCAGCAGCTCCAGGACAGAGTCCTACGAGCAGTACTTC.

The chain has TRBV5-1 and TRBJ1-2; no clear D gene. This CDR3 is 13 amino acids long. Germline loops: CDR1 SGHRS, CDR2 YFSETQ. Trimming removed 2 bases at V and 8 bases at J, with 13 bases between. The CDR3 sequence: CASSLEGIGGYTF. CDR3 nucleotide sequence: TGCGCCAGCAGCTTAGAGGGAATAGGGGGCTACACCTTC.

The chain employs TRBV5-6 and TRBJ1-6; D may be TRBD1 (6 bases). The V and J ends lost 4 bases and 4 bases respectively, with 9 bases between them. The CDR3 contains 14 residues. In germline, CDR1 is SGHDT, CDR2 YYEEEE. This CDR3 is CASSRQDYNSPLHF. CDR3 in DNA: TGTGCCAGCAGCCGACAGGATTATAATTCACCCCTCCACTTT.

This clone was detected once. V is TRBV4-1 and J is TRBJ1-1, with TRBD1 identical over 7 bases. The CDR3 extends over 16 amino acids. Germline V gene lookup returns CDR1 MGHRA and CDR2 YSYEKL. V shed 0 bases, J shed 3 bases, and the junction held 7 bases outside the gene matches. The CDR3 spells CASSQERGRLDTEAFF. The CDR3 DNA is TGCGCCAGCAGCCAAGAAAGGGGGCGCCTGGACACTGAAGCTTTCTTT.

The chain uses TRBV2 and TRBJ2-1, with TRBD1 matching 9 bases. V trimming: 7 bases; J trimming: 6 bases; junction bases outside the gene matches: 7. CDR1 and CDR2 (germline): SNHLY, FYNNEI. This CDR3 has 14 amino acids. The CDR3 DNA reads TGTGCCAGCAAGGGGACAGGGTTCTTCAATGAGCAGTTCTTC. It is translated as CASKGTGFFNEQFF. Full variable domain (rest looked up from reference TRBV2 and TRBJ2-1): EPEVTQTPSHQVTQMGQEVILRCVPISNHLYFYWYRQILGQKVEFLVSFYNNEISEKSEIFDDQFSVERPDGSNFTLKIRSTKLEDSAMYFCASKGTGFFNEQFFGPGTRLTVL.

The chain employs TRBV2 and TRBJ1-5; D is uncertain. The CDR3 runs to 15 residues. Germline loops: CDR1 SNHLY, CDR2 FYNNEI. V was pared by 1 base and J by 3 bases, with 10 bases between. The CDR3 region has the DNA TGTGCCAGCAGTGAAGAGATGGGGTACAATCAGCCCCAGCATTTT. Translation: CASSEEMGYNQPQHF. The full variable domain, rest sourced from reference TRBV2 and TRBJ1-5, is EPEVTQTPSHQVTQMGQEVILRCVPISNHLYFYWYRQILGQKVEFLVSFYNNEISEKSEIFDDQFSVERPDGSNFTLKIRSTKLEDSAMYFCASSEEMGYNQPQHFGDGTRLSIL.